Described below is a single TCR beta chain sequence and its context. Diagnostic criteria for definite or probable disease, in their recently defined form, were met by the patients with Susac syndrome. These data belong to a study of CD8 T cells in Susac syndrome. Study information: Patients with Susac syndrome had blood drawn and were at that point therapy-naive, on corticosteroids, or on intravenous immunoglobulin alone.

Random hexamers primed reverse transcription of about 0.5 to 1 ug RNA. Amplification of TCR beta CDR3 across 54 Vbeta and 13 Jbeta was performed with immunoSEQ multiplex PCR. TCRdb used MiXCR to reprocess the immunoSEQ multiplex PCR reads, holding one entry per CDR3 protein. Here the sample spans roughly 200,000 distinct CDR3 sequences, about 94% being singletons. V was trimmed by 3 bases and J by 0 bases, leaving 12 bases between them. Per germline, CDR1 SGHTA and CDR2 FQGNSA. The CDR3 is 16 residues long. The J gene is TRBJ2-1, the V gene TRBV7-2, with a weak D call TRBD1 (7 bases). This receptor was taken from a human donor with Susac syndrome. Material for sequencing was CD4+ T cells from PBMCs. CDR3 coding DNA: TGTGCCAGCAGCTTCGGCGGGGACAGCTCCTACAATGAGCAGTTCTTC. It encodes CASSFGGDSSYNEQFF. Full variable domain (rest looked up from reference TRBV7-2 and TRBJ2-1): GAGVSQSPSNKVTEKGKDVELRCDPISGHTALYWYRQSLGQGLEFLIYFQGNSAPDKSGLPSDRFSAERTGGSVSTLTIQRTQQEDSAVYLCASSFGGDSSYNEQFFGPGTRLTVL.